A single sample gave rise to the 29 T cell receptor beta chains below, sequenced in a study of T cells after posttransplantation cyclophosphamide. Some clones are missing from TCRdb's copy, which holds only in-frame ones; the method was immunoSEQ multiplex PCR. The sample has roughly 70,000 clones, around 93% seen once. The sample was PBMCs. Every receptor here comes from a woman in her twenties or thirties in good health and a related stem cell transplant donor.

The J gene is TRBJ2-1, the V gene TRBV7-3, with D unclear. V was pared by 5 bases and J by 0 bases, with 14 bases between. CDR1 and CDR2 (germline): SGHTA, FQGTGA. The CDR3 is made up of 16 amino acids. CDR3 amino acids: CASSLGTSSSYNEQFF. As DNA, the CDR3 is TGTGCCAGCAGCCTAGGAACGTCTAGCTCCTACAATGAGCAGTTCTTC.

The genes are TRBV5-1 and TRBJ1-2; TRBD1 might be the D (5 bases). The V gene lost 2 bases and the J gene lost 4 bases, with 12 bases spanning the gap. This CDR3 contains 14 residues. Germline loops: CDR1 SGHRS, CDR2 YFSETQ. In nucleotides, the CDR3 is TGCGCCAGCAGCTTTCTTCCAGGGCTCTATGGCTACACCTTC. This encodes CASSFLPGLYGYTF.

This rearrangement joins TRBV5-8 to TRBJ2-5, with D maybe TRBD1 (5 bases). CDR3 length equals 14 residues. Germline V gene sequence: CDR1 SGHTS, CDR2 YDEGEE. Deletions cut 4 bases from V and 3 bases from J, with 13 bases between. Written as DNA, the CDR3 is TGTGCCAGCAGCGCGCACAGGAACAAAGAGACCCAGTACTTC. Protein product: CASSAHRNKETQYF.

The CDR3 spells CASRAQATYEQYF. The DNA for the CDR3 is TGCGCCAGCCGTGCGCAGGCTACATACGAGCAGTACTTC. The rearrangement uses TRBV5-1 and TRBJ2-7; D gene unclear. The V end lost 7 bases, the J end lost 4 bases, and 15 bases lay between the germline ends. The V gene's germline CDR1 is SGHRS and CDR2 YFSETQ. This CDR3 is built from 13 residues. The full variable domain, in which reference TRBV5-1 and TRBJ2-7 provide the parts outside the CDR3, is KAGVTQTPRYLIKTRGQQVTLSCSPISGHRSVSWYQQTPGQGLQFLFEYFSETQRNKGNFPGRFSGRQFSNSRSEMNVSTLELGDSALYLCASRAQATYEQYFGPGTRLTVT.

The V gene is TRBV6-5, the J gene TRBJ1-5; TRBD1 aligns across 8 bases. CDR1 is MNHEY and CDR2 is SVGAGI in the germline V gene. The CDR3 sequence is 13 residues long. V trimming: 5 bases; J trimming: 8 bases; junction bases outside the gene matches: 5. The CDR3 nucleotides read TGTGCCAGCAGTAAGGACAGGGCCGAGCCCCAGCATTTT. This codes for CASSKDRAEPQHF.

This chain links TRBV29-1 with TRBJ1-3, with 7 positions matching TRBD1. The CDR3 length is 14 residues. After removal of 4 bases from V and 1 base from J, the junction contained 4 bases not matched to a gene. Germline V gene sequence: CDR1 SQVTM, CDR2 ANQGSEA. The chain's CDR3 is CSVGQTGSGNTIYF. The CDR3 bases are TGCAGCGTTGGTCAGACAGGGTCTGGAAACACCATATATTTT.

The V and J genes are TRBV6-6 and TRBJ1-1, with 11 bases lining up with TRBD1. The germline V gene encodes CDR1 MNHNY and CDR2 SVGAGI (reference sequence). Trimming removed 6 bases from V and 5 bases from J; junction bases left unmatched: 8. This CDR3 has 15 residues. CDR3 in DNA: TGTGCCAGCAGCCTGGACAGGGGGCTCGGGACTGAAGCTTTCTTT. Translation gives CASSLDRGLGTEAFF.

The chain combines TRBV29-1 with TRBJ1-2, with 7 bases lining up with TRBD1. Germline assignment: CDR1 SQVTM and CDR2 ANQGSEA. V dropped 0 bases and J dropped 7; count of bases not matched to a gene: 11. This CDR3 spans 15 amino acids. CDR3 DNA: TGCAGCGTTGAAGATTTCAGGGGGTCGCAGTCTGGCTACACCTTC. It specifies CSVEDFRGSQSGYTF.

The V and J genes are TRBV29-1 and TRBJ2-1, with TRBD1 identical over 10 bases. This CDR3 has 15 residues. Germline lookup yields CDR1 SQVTM and CDR2 ANQGSEA. After removal of 7 bases from V and 8 bases from J, the junction contained 14 bases not matched to a gene. CDR3 sequence reads: CSAQTRDRGPYEQFF. The CDR3 bases are TGCAGCGCACAGACCCGGGACAGGGGACCCTATGAGCAGTTCTTC.

The J gene is TRBJ2-1, the V gene TRBV27; tentatively, D is TRBD2 (6 bases). Trimming removed 7 bases from V and 4 bases from J, with 17 bases in between. CDR3 length: 15 residues. Germline lookup yields CDR1 MNHEY and CDR2 SMNVEV (reference sequence). This CDR3 reads CASTPGGANYNEQFF. The DNA for the CDR3 is TGTGCCAGCACCCCAGGCGGGGCAAATTACAATGAGCAGTTCTTC.

The chain employs TRBV30 and TRBJ1-1, with 10 bases that match TRBD1. V lost 4 bases and J lost 0; bases outside the gene matches: 11. The CDR3 covers 17 residues. Per germline, CDR1 GTSNPN and CDR2 SVGIG (reference sequence). This CDR3 reads CAWTKRLGTGVNTEAFF. In DNA, the CDR3 is TGTGCCTGGACTAAAAGGTTAGGGACAGGGGTGAACACTGAAGCTTTCTTT.

The rearrangement joins TRBV5-4 to TRBJ2-2; 7 nucleotides match TRBD1. Trimming cost V 0 bases and J 2 bases; bases outside gene matches: 4. This CDR3 spans 16 amino acids. Germline V lookup: CDR1 SGHNT, CDR2 YYREEE (reference sequence). The CDR3 DNA is TGTGCCAGCAGCTTGGCTAGGGGGCCTAACACCGGGGAGCTGTTTTTT. It codes for CASSLARGPNTGELFF.

The chain joins TRBV28 to TRBJ2-3; D unclear. With 1 base removed from V and 5 bases from J, the gap between germline ends came to 1 base. This CDR3 is built from 11 residues. From germline, CDR1 is MDHEN and CDR2 SYDVKM. CDR3 protein: CASSLLDTQYF. The CDR3 region has the DNA TGTGCCAGCAGTTTATTAGATACGCAGTATTTT.

This chain links TRBV7-9 with TRBJ2-7; TRBD1 might be the D (5 bases). The V end was cut by 5 bases, the J end by 5 bases, with 16 bases between. The germline V gene encodes CDR1 SEHNR and CDR2 FQNEAQ (reference sequence). The CDR3 is made up of 14 amino acids. The CDR3 loop is CASSRAQGLNEQYF. DNA for the CDR3: TGTGCCAGCAGCCGTGCCCAGGGTTTGAACGAGCAGTACTTC.

This clone was seen just once. The V call is TRBV4-2, the J call TRBJ2-7; unclear D gene. The germline V gene encodes CDR1 LGHNA and CDR2 YNFKEQ. The V gene lost 0 bases and the J gene lost 4 bases, with 7 bases spanning the gap. The CDR3 spans 13 residues. The DNA of the CDR3 is TGTGCCAGCAGCCAAGAAAACAGATACGAGCAGTACTTC. Translation: CASSQENRYEQYF.

V and J are TRBV25-1 and TRBJ2-3; 13 nucleotides line up with TRBD2. The germline V gene encodes CDR1 MGHDK and CDR2 SYGVNS. The CDR3 loop spans 16 amino acids. Trimming cost V 5 bases and J 4 bases; bases outside gene matches: 6. In nucleotides, the CDR3 is TGTGCCAGCAGTAACGGACTAGCGGGGGTTGCAGATACGCAGTATTTT. Translation gives CASSNGLAGVADTQYF.

The chain links TRBV5-4 to TRBJ1-2; the D is unclear. This CDR3 contains 11 residues. Deletions cut 5 bases from V and 8 bases from J, with 10 bases between. Germline V gene sequence: CDR1 SGHNT, CDR2 YYREEE (reference sequence). CDR3 coding DNA: TGTGCCAGCAGGAACAGAGAGGGCTACACCTTC. This sequence encodes CASRNREGYTF. The variable domain in full, completed from reference TRBV5-4 and TRBJ1-2, reads ETGVTQSPTHLIKTRGQQVTLRCSSQSGHNTVSWYQQALGQGPQFIFQYYREEENGRGNFPPRFSGLQFPNYSSELNVNALELDDSALYLCASRNREGYTFGSGTRLTVV.

The gene calls are TRBV7-9 and TRBJ1-6, with 12 bases fitting TRBD1. Germline V gene data show CDR1 as SEHNR and CDR2 as FQNEAQ (reference sequence). The CDR3 has 15 residues. The V and J ends lost 4 bases and 7 bases, in that order; junction bases with no gene match: 2. The CDR3, as DNA: TGTGCCAGCAGCTCCGGGACAGGGGGCAATTCACCCCTCCACTTT. Amino acid sequence: CASSSGTGGNSPLHF. The full variable domain, completed using reference TRBV7-9 and TRBJ1-6, is DTGVSQNPRHKITKRGQNVTFRCDPISEHNRLYWYRQTLGQGPEFLTYFQNEAQLEKSRLLSDRFSAERPKGSFSTLEIQRTEQGDSAMYLCASSSGTGGNSPLHFGNGTRLTVT.

The chain has TRBV28 and TRBJ2-2; unclear D gene. Trimming took off 6 bases at V and 2 bases at J, with 13 bases between the two ends. Germline V CDR1 and CDR2: MDHEN, SYDVKM. The CDR3 spans 15 residues. The CDR3 DNA is TGTGCCAGCAGGGGTTACACCTTAAACACCGGGGAGCTGTTTTTT. Amino acids: CASRGYTLNTGELFF. The whole variable domain, remainder taken from reference TRBV28 and TRBJ2-2, is DVKVTQSSRYLVKRTGEKVFLECVQDMDHENMFWYRQDPGLGLRLIYFSYDVKMKEKGDIPEGYSVSREKKERFSLILESASTNQTSMYLCASRGYTLNTGELFFGEGSRLTVL.

The V gene is TRBV19, the J gene TRBJ2-5, with TRBD2 matching over 10 bases. This CDR3 is built from 15 residues. Germline V gene lookup returns CDR1 LNHDA and CDR2 SQIVND (reference sequence). V trimming: 2 bases; J trimming: 5 bases; junction bases outside the gene matches: 5. The CDR3 bases are TGTGCCAGTAGTATAAGCGGGGGGGCCCGGGAGACCCAGTACTTC. It encodes CASSISGGARETQYF.

The J gene is TRBJ2-2, the V gene TRBV14; D is possibly TRBD2 (6 bases). This CDR3 is built from 19 residues. Germline CDR1 is SGHDN and CDR2 is FVKESK. V lost 2 bases to trimming and J lost 3 bases, with 22 bases between them. This CDR3 reads CASSQLGYDRGSDTGELFF. The CDR3 DNA sequence: TGTGCCAGCAGCCAATTGGGTTATGATCGGGGGTCCGACACCGGGGAGCTGTTTTTT.

This chain connects TRBV19 to TRBJ1-3; TRBD1 agrees at 7 bases. The CDR3 is 16 residues long. V lost 4 bases and J lost 0; bases outside the gene matches: 6. Germline CDR1 and CDR2: LNHDA and SQIVND (reference sequence). CDR3 DNA: TGTGCCAGTAGTACTAACCGGGACAGCTCTGGAAACACCATATATTTT. As protein: CASSTNRDSSGNTIYF.

This chain joins TRBV5-8 and TRBJ1-2; 8 bases match TRBD1. The CDR3 loop spans 18 amino acids. The V and J ends lost 0 bases and 4 bases, in that order; junction bases with no gene match: 14. Germline assignment: CDR1 SGHTS and CDR2 YDEGEE. CDR3 region: CASSLGWDRQTLSYGYTF. The CDR3 nucleotides read TGTGCCAGCAGCTTGGGTTGGGACAGGCAAACTCTCTCCTATGGCTACACCTTC.

This chain uses TRBV9 with TRBJ2-7; D assignment may be TRBD1 or TRBD2 (5 bases each). The CDR3 length is 15 residues. V was shortened by 0 bases and J by 2 bases, with 12 bases between the two germline ends. Germline V CDR1 and CDR2: SGDLS, YYNGEE. DNA of the CDR3: TGTGCCAGCAGCGTAGCTGGGACGGTTCCCTACGAGCAGTACTTC. It translates to CASSVAGTVPYEQYF.

The rearrangement joins TRBV7-7 to TRBJ2-5, with 8 bases aligning to TRBD1. CDR3 length: 14 residues. Losses at the gene ends were 1 base for V and 5 bases for J; bases not matched to a gene: 3. Germline CDR1 reads SSHAT; CDR2 reads FNYEAQ (reference sequence). This chain's CDR3 is CASSLGTGYETQYF. CDR3 nucleotides: TGTGCCAGCAGCTTAGGGACAGGGTACGAGACCCAGTACTTC.

The CDR3 sequence is CAWSFDRGDQPQHF. For the CDR3, the DNA is TGTGCCTGGAGTTTTGACAGGGGGGATCAGCCCCAGCATTTT. The J gene is TRBJ1-5, the V gene TRBV30; 9 bases are a match to TRBD1. The CDR3 spans 14 residues. After removal of 2 bases from V and 5 bases from J, the junction contained 4 bases not matched to a gene. Germline CDR1 GTSNPN, CDR2 SVGIG (reference sequence).

The genes are TRBV7-6 and TRBJ1-2; tentatively, D is TRBD1 (5 bases). There are 17 residues in the CDR3. V lost 0 bases, J lost 2 bases, and 16 bases lay in between. Germline loops: CDR1 SGHVS, CDR2 FNYEAQ. The CDR3 protein is CASSLARDFPPNYGYTF. CDR3 bases: TGTGCCAGCAGCTTAGCCCGGGACTTCCCCCCGAACTATGGCTACACCTTC.

The J gene is TRBJ1-1, the V gene TRBV7-2, with 7 bases fitting TRBD1. CDR1 SGHTA and CDR2 FQGNSA come from the germline V gene. The CDR3 is 14 amino acids. V lost 3 bases and J lost 5; bases outside the gene matches: 6. CDR3 bases: TGTGCCAGCAGCTTGACCCCGGGACAGACTGAAGCTTTCTTT. Amino acid sequence: CASSLTPGQTEAFF. The full variable domain, rest sourced from reference TRBV7-2 and TRBJ1-1, is GAGVSQSPSNKVTEKGKDVELRCDPISGHTALYWYRQSLGQGLEFLIYFQGNSAPDKSGLPSDRFSAERTGGSVSTLTIQRTQQEDSAVYLCASSLTPGQTEAFFGQGTRLTVV.

The V gene is TRBV7-2, the J gene TRBJ1-2, with TRBD1 identical over 10 bases. Germline V gene lookup returns CDR1 SGHTA and CDR2 FQGNSA. The CDR3 length is 17 residues. The V segment lost 5 bases and the J segment 4 bases; nucleotides outside the gene matches: 13. The CDR3 protein is CASSPGAGQGVFYGYTF. For the CDR3, the DNA is TGTGCCAGCAGCCCGGGGGCCGGACAGGGGGTTTTCTATGGCTACACCTTC. Looking up the rest from reference TRBV7-2 and TRBJ1-2 gives the full variable domain: GAGVSQSPSNKVTEKGKDVELRCDPISGHTALYWYRQSLGQGLEFLIYFQGNSAPDKSGLPSDRFSAERTGGSVSTLTIQRTQQEDSAVYLCASSPGAGQGVFYGYTFGSGTRLTVV.